This entry lists 14 T cell receptor beta chains sequenced from one sample in a study of blood T cell repertoires in COVID-19. Method: immunoSEQ multiplex PCR; TCRdb's copy keeps in-frame clones and lacks some. The data contain some 250,000 clones, about 83% of them singletons. The sample was peripheral blood. Receptors were obtained from a man aged 40-49 years with active or convalescent COVID-19.

The V gene is TRBV7-9, the J gene TRBJ1-2; 10 nucleotides match TRBD1. J was trimmed by 6 bases and V by 4 bases; bases with no gene match: 8. The CDR3 loop spans 15 amino acids. In germline, CDR1 is SEHNR, CDR2 FQNEAQ (reference sequence). CDR3 sequence reads: CASSSNPGTGDGYTF. CDR3 nucleotide sequence: TGTGCCAGCAGCTCCAACCCGGGGACAGGGGATGGCTACACCTTC. The whole variable domain, remainder taken from reference TRBV7-9 and TRBJ1-2, is DTGVSQNPRHKITKRGQNVTFRCDPISEHNRLYWYRQTLGQGPEFLTYFQNEAQLEKSRLLSDRFSAERPKGSFSTLEIQRTEQGDSAMYLCASSSNPGTGDGYTFGSGTRLTVV.

There are a few counts of this clone. V is TRBV6-6 and J is TRBJ2-1, with 8 bases that match TRBD2. The trim removed 8 bases at V and 5 bases at J, leaving 8 bases unmatched. From germline, CDR1 is MNHNY and CDR2 SVGAGI (reference sequence). There are 14 residues in the CDR3. CDR3 amino acids: CASRVSGRNNEQFF. In nucleotides, the CDR3 is TGTGCCAGCCGCGTCAGCGGGAGAAACAATGAGCAGTTCTTC.

On this clone: This specimen includes other DNA sequences encoding the same CDR3. The chain employs TRBV2 and TRBJ2-1; 9 nucleotides agree with TRBD2. Germline-derived CDR1 and CDR2 are SNHLY and FYNNEI. Trimming removed 7 bases from V and 5 bases from J; junction bases left unmatched: 9. This CDR3 spans 15 amino acids. The CDR3 DNA sequence: TGTGCCAGCAATATGCGGGGGGGCCCCAACAATGAGCAGTTCTTC. Amino acid sequence: CASNMRGGPNNEQFF.

V is TRBV19 and J is TRBJ1-1; 9 positions agree with TRBD1. V lost 3 bases, J lost 1 base, and 3 bases stayed unmatched. Germline loops: CDR1 LNHDA, CDR2 SQIVND (reference sequence). The CDR3 is 15 amino acids. DNA of the CDR3: TGTGCCAGTAGTATCGGGGGACAGGGGAACACTGAAGCTTTCTTT. Protein: CASSIGGQGNTEAFF.

This clone was seen more than once but under ten times. The junction shows a germline mismatch at one end, possibly a read error. The J gene is TRBJ2-7, the V gene TRBV4-2, with TRBD2 matching 7 bases. There are 14 residues in the CDR3. Germline assignment: CDR1 LGHNA and CDR2 YNFKEQ. The DNA for the CDR3 is TGTGCCAGCAGCCAAGTATCTAGCGGCATTTCCCCCCACTTC. Translated, it gives CASSQVSSGISPHF.

The V call is TRBV4-1, the J call TRBJ1-5; 9 nucleotides align to TRBD1. The CDR3 extends over 18 amino acids. Germline V gene sequence: CDR1 MGHRA, CDR2 YSYEKL. V shed 6 bases and J 0 bases; nucleotides not matched to a gene: 12. CDR3 coding DNA: TGCGCCAGCAGTCAAACCGGGACAGGGTTTTATAGCAATCAGCCCCAGCATTTT. Amino acids: CASSQTGTGFYSNQPQHF.

The chain links TRBV7-2 to TRBJ2-3, with 9 positions matching TRBD2. V was pared by 5 bases and J by 2 bases, with 5 bases of the junction left unmatched. This CDR3 region has 15 residues. The germline gives CDR1 SGHTA, CDR2 FQGNSA. CDR3 coding DNA: TGTGCCAGCAGCACCACTAGCGGGCCCACAGATACGCAGTATTTT. It encodes CASSTTSGPTDTQYF.

This clone has just one count. CDR3 protein: CAISERSGQGLSEAFF. The CDR3 DNA follows: TGTGCCATCAGTGAGAGGTCCGGACAGGGCCTATCTGAAGCTTTCTTT. The chain is built from TRBV10-3 and TRBJ1-1, with 8 nucleotides matching TRBD1. CDR1 is ENHRY, CDR2 SYGVKD, per germline. V dropped 2 bases and J dropped 6; count of bases not matched to a gene: 11. The CDR3 is 16 residues long.

The chain recombines TRBV10-3 with TRBJ2-1; 8 bases are shared with TRBD1. The CDR3 is made up of 16 amino acids. CDR1 and CDR2 (germline): ENHRY, SYGVKD. V was pared by 6 bases and J by 4 bases, with 11 bases of the junction left unmatched. CDR3 loop: CAISTTGTGPYNEQFF. Written as DNA, the CDR3 is TGTGCCATCAGCACAACCGGGACAGGACCTTACAATGAGCAGTTCTTC.

The genes are TRBV12-3 or TRBV12-4 and TRBJ2-1; D perhaps matches TRBD2 (6 bases). The CDR3 runs 13 residues. V gave up 8 bases and J gave up 2 bases, with 10 bases separating them. CDR3 loop: CASGGRTYNEQFF. Here the CDR3 DNA reads TGTGCCAGCGGAGGGCGGACCTACAATGAGCAGTTCTTC.

The chain has TRBV7-2 and TRBJ2-3; tentatively, D is TRBD2 (5 bases). The germline V and J ends were trimmed by 1 base and 4 bases, with 9 bases remaining between them. CDR1 is SGHTA and CDR2 is FQGNSA in the germline V gene. CDR3 length: 14 amino acids. The CDR3 nucleotides are TGTGCCAGCAGCTTAGGGGGAGCCTCAGATACGCAGTATTTT. Encoded protein: CASSLGGASDTQYF. Complete variable domain (other parts from reference TRBV7-2 and TRBJ2-3): GAGVSQSPSNKVTEKGKDVELRCDPISGHTALYWYRQSLGQGLEFLIYFQGNSAPDKSGLPSDRFSAERTGGSVSTLTIQRTQQEDSAVYLCASSLGGASDTQYFGPGTRLTVL.

The chain links TRBV13 to TRBJ2-7, with D uncertain. Trimming left V 4 bases short and J 2 bases short, with 15 bases between. This CDR3 has 15 amino acids. CDR1 and CDR2 (germline): PRHDT, FYEKMQ (reference sequence). The DNA for the CDR3 is TGTGCCAGCAGCTACCCAGCCGAGGCTCCCTACGAGCAGTACTTC. It is translated as CASSYPAEAPYEQYF.

The V gene is TRBV3-1 (or the pseudogene TRBV3-2), the J gene TRBJ2-7; D may be TRBD1 (5 bases). This CDR3 has 11 residues. From germline, CDR1 is LGHDT and CDR2 YNNKEL (reference sequence). V was shortened by 5 bases and J by 6 bases, with 8 bases between the two germline ends. The CDR3 DNA reads as TGTGCCAGCAGCGGGGCCTTCGAGCAGTACTTC. Its translation: CASSGAFEQYF.

This chain connects TRBV21-1 to TRBJ2-1; the table's D call of TRBD2 was not tested on the DNA. TRBV21-1 is flagged as a pseudogene. This CDR3 region has 15 residues. The CDR3 bases are TGTGCCAGCAGCAAGGGGCGGGAGGGCCCGGATGAGCAGTTCTTC. Its translation is CASSKGREGPDEQFF.